A single sample is the source of the 16 T cell receptor beta chains below, sequenced in a study of memory CD4+ T cells and cytomegalovirus serostatus. The sort gate was single viable CD3+CD4+CD8-CD45RO+ cells for memory CD4+ T cells. Sequenced by immunoSEQ multiplex PCR; TCRdb stores in-frame clones only, minus some. Counted here are 55,000 or so clones, about 80% occurring once; the ten biggest clones make up about 1.4%. The sequencing sample was made of memory CD4+ T cells from blood. Every receptor here comes from an adult in good health and CMV-seropositive.

CDR3 amino acids: CAWSSRNSPLHF. The DNA for the CDR3 is TGTGCCTGGAGTTCCCGGAATTCACCCCTCCACTTT. The chain joins TRBV30 to TRBJ1-6; D is unresolved. Germline V lookup: CDR1 GTSNPN, CDR2 SVGIG (reference sequence). The V and J ends lost 2 bases and 7 bases respectively, with 6 bases between them. This CDR3 contains 12 residues.

This clone was recorded only once. V and J are TRBV27 and TRBJ1-2; D is unresolved. This CDR3 is 13 amino acids long. Deletions cut 3 bases from V and 8 bases from J, with 13 bases between. The germline V gene encodes CDR1 MNHEY and CDR2 SMNVEV (reference sequence). The CDR3, as DNA: TGTGCCAGCAGTTTTGCAGGTCTTAACGGCTACACCTTC. Translated: CASSFAGLNGYTF.

The DNA for the CDR3 is TGTGCCAGCAGCTTGGAAAGCGGGAGGTGGGGCGAGCAGTACTTC. The encoded protein is CASSLESGRWGEQYF. The chain links TRBV5-5 to TRBJ2-7; 9 nucleotides match TRBD2. Germline V lookup: CDR1 SGHKS, CDR2 YYEKEE (reference sequence). V lost 0 bases to trimming and J lost 6 bases; unmatched junction nucleotides: 7. The CDR3 is 15 residues long.

The gene calls are TRBV6-5 and TRBJ1-2; D is unresolved. The CDR3 has 13 amino acids. The germline V and J ends were trimmed by 5 bases and 0 bases, with 7 bases remaining between them. The germline V gene has CDR1 MNHEY and CDR2 SVGAGI. The CDR3 loop is CASSERPNYGYTF. CDR3 in DNA: TGTGCCAGCAGTGAGAGGCCTAACTATGGCTACACCTTC.

The CDR3 nucleotides read TGTGCCAGCAGCGCCGTCGGTAGTAATTCACCCCTCCACTTT. Translation gives CASSAVGSNSPLHF. The chain has TRBV27 and TRBJ1-6; no reliable D call. This CDR3 has 14 amino acids. Trimming pared 6 bases from V and 6 bases from J, leaving 12 bases between. Germline-derived CDR1 and CDR2 are MNHEY and SMNVEV (reference sequence).

The CDR3 nucleotides are TGTGCCTGGAGTGTGGTGGGAGGGTACACCGGGGAGCTGTTTTTT. It yields the protein CAWSVVGGYTGELFF. The V gene is TRBV30, the J gene TRBJ2-2, with TRBD2 matching 7 bases. Germline CDR1 is GTSNPN and CDR2 is SVGIG (reference sequence). V was clipped by 0 bases and J by 3 bases; unmatched bases: 4. This CDR3 region has 15 residues.

Details on this clone: The sample carries other DNA sequences with the same CDR3. The V and J genes are TRBV5-1 and TRBJ2-1, with TRBD2 as a possible D gene (5 bases). V was pared by 4 bases and J by 4 bases, with 9 bases between. There are 13 residues in the CDR3. Germline V gives CDR1 SGHRS, CDR2 YFSETQ. This CDR3 is CASSPTGYNEQFF. The CDR3 nucleotides read TGCGCCAGCAGCCCCACGGGGTACAATGAGCAGTTCTTC.

The J gene is TRBJ2-1, the V gene TRBV5-6; D is unclear. CDR1 is SGHDT and CDR2 is YYEEEE in the germline V gene. The CDR3 is 13 residues long. The V end lost 1 base, the J end lost 6 bases, and 8 bases lay between the germline ends. The CDR3 coding sequence is TGTGCCAGCAGCTTGCTCCGGAGCAATGAGCAGTTCTTC. This sequence encodes CASSLLRSNEQFF.

The genes are TRBV29-1 and TRBJ2-2; 7 bases align to TRBD2. The CDR3 covers 14 residues. V trimming: 7 bases; J trimming: 7 bases; junction bases outside the gene matches: 12. Germline lookup yields CDR1 SQVTM and CDR2 ANQGSEA. CDR3 residues: CSATAGATGGELFF. CDR3 nucleotide sequence: TGCAGCGCGACGGCGGGAGCGACGGGCGGGGAGCTGTTTTTT.

The gene calls are TRBV2 and TRBJ2-3; 7 bases agree with TRBD1. This CDR3 comprises 16 residues. Germline loops: CDR1 SNHLY, CDR2 FYNNEI. With V trimmed by 0 bases and J by 3 bases, 6 bases remained unmatched. CDR3 region: CASSEAGDRVTDTQYF. Here the CDR3 DNA reads TGTGCCAGCAGTGAAGCGGGAGACAGGGTTACAGATACGCAGTATTTT.

This chain joins TRBV15 and TRBJ2-3; D remains ambiguous. Trimming cost V 0 bases and J 6 bases, with 4 bases left between them. This CDR3 is 12 amino acids long. Germline CDR1 LNHNV, CDR2 YYDKDF (reference sequence). The chain's CDR3 is CATSRDLDTQYF. Written as DNA, the CDR3 is TGTGCCACCAGCAGAGATCTCGATACGCAGTATTTT.

V and J are TRBV5-1 and TRBJ2-7, with 10 bases aligning to TRBD2. This CDR3 is built from 18 residues. Germline V lookup: CDR1 SGHRS, CDR2 YFSETQ. Trimming cost V 4 bases and J 1 base; bases outside gene matches: 14. The CDR3, as DNA: TGCGCCAGCAGCCCACAACCCGGGACTAGCGAGCCGTCCTACGAGCAGTACTTC. Translation: CASSPQPGTSEPSYEQYF.

The chain is built from TRBV18 and TRBJ1-3; D may be TRBD1 (5 bases). V was trimmed by 0 bases and J by 1 base, leaving 10 bases between them. This CDR3 has 16 residues. Germline assignment: CDR1 KGHSH and CDR2 LQKENI. This CDR3 is CASSPPEWGSGNTIYF. Here the CDR3 DNA reads TGTGCCAGCTCACCACCGGAGTGGGGGTCTGGAAACACCATATATTTT. The full variable domain, its missing parts supplied by reference TRBV18 and TRBJ1-3, is NAGVMQNPRHLVRRRGQEARLRCSPMKGHSHVYWYRQLPEEGLKFMVYLQKENIIDESGMPKERFSAEFPKEGPSILRIQQVVRGDSAAYFCASSPPEWGSGNTIYFGEGSWLTVV.

This sequence joins TRBV11-2 and TRBJ2-3; D is uncertain. V dropped 3 bases and J dropped 6 bases, with 7 bases sitting between them. Germline values: CDR1 SGHAT, CDR2 FQNNGV. The CDR3 sequence is 12 residues long. The CDR3 spells CASSFLSDTQYF. For the CDR3, the DNA is TGTGCCAGCAGCTTTTTATCGGATACGCAGTATTTT.

The V and J genes are TRBV6-5 and TRBJ1-5; D is uncertain. The CDR3 has 14 amino acids. V was cut by 6 bases and J by 3 bases, with 12 bases left in between. From germline, CDR1 is MNHEY and CDR2 SVGAGI. The CDR3 protein is CASRNDGTNQPQHF. Here the CDR3 DNA reads TGTGCCAGCAGAAACGACGGAACCAATCAGCCCCAGCATTTT.

V gene TRBV4-1 combines with J gene TRBJ2-1; TRBD2 matches 11 bases. Germline loops: CDR1 MGHRA, CDR2 YSYEKL. The CDR3 is made up of 19 amino acids. Trimming removed 3 bases from V and 6 bases from J; junction bases left unmatched: 16. The CDR3 DNA reads as TGCGCCAGCAGCCATCCGCGGTCCACTAGCGGGAGATTGGGCAATGAGCAGTTCTTC. Amino acid sequence: CASSHPRSTSGRLGNEQFF.